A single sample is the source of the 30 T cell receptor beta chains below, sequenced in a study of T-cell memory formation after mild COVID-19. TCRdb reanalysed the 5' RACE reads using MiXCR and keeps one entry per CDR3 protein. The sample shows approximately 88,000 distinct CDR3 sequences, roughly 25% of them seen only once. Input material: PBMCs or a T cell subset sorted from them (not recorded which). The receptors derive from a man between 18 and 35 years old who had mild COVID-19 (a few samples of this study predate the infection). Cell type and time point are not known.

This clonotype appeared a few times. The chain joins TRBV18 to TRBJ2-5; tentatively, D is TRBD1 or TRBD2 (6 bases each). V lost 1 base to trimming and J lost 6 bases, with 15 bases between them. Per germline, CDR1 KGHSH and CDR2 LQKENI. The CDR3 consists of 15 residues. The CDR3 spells CASSPLGQGRKTQYF. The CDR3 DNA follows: TGTGCCAGCTCACCACTGGGGCAGGGGAGGAAGACCCAGTACTTC.

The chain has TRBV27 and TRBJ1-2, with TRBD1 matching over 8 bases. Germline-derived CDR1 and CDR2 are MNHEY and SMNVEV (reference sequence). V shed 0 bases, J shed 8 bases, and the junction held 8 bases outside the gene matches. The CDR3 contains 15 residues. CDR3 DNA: TGTGCCAGCAGTTTATCCCCGGACAGGGCTGGGGGCTACACCTTC. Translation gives CASSLSPDRAGGYTF.

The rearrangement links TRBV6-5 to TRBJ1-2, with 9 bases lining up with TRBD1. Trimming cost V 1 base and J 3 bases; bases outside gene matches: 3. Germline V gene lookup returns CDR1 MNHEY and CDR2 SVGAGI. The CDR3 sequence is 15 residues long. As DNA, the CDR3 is TGTGCCAGCAGTTACTTGGGACAGGGCTACTATGGCTACACCTTC. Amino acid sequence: CASSYLGQGYYGYTF.

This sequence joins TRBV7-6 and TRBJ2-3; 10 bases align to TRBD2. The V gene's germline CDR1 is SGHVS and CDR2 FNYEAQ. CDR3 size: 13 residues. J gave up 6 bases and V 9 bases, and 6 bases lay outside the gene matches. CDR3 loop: CASKLAGSDTQYF. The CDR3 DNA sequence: TGTGCCAGTAAACTAGCGGGGAGCGATACGCAGTATTTT.

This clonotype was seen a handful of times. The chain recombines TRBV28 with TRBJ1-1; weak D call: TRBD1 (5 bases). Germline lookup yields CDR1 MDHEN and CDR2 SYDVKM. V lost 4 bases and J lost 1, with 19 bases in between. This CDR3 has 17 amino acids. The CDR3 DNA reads TGTGCCAGCAGTTACGGGGCAGGGCGGGTGAGGAACACTGAAGCTTTCTTT. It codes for CASSYGAGRVRNTEAFF.

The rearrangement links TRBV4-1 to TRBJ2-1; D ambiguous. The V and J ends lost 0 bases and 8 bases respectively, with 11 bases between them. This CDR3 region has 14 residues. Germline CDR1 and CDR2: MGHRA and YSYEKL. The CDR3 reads CASSQDSGVDEQFF. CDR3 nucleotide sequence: TGCGCCAGCAGCCAAGATTCGGGTGTCGATGAGCAGTTCTTC.

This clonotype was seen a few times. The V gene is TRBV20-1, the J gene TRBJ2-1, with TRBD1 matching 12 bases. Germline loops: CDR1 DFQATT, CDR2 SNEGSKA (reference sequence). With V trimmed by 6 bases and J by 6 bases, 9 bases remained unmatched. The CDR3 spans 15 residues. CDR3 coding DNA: TGCAGTGCCATAGCCGGGACAGGGGGCCTCAATGAGCAGTTCTTC. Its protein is CSAIAGTGGLNEQFF.

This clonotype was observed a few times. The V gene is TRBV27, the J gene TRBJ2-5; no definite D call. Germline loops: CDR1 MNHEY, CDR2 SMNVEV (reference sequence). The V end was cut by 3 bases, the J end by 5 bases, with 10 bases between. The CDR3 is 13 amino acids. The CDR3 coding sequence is TGTGCCAGCAGTTTTTCGCAGACGGAGACCCAGTACTTC. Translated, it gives CASSFSQTETQYF.

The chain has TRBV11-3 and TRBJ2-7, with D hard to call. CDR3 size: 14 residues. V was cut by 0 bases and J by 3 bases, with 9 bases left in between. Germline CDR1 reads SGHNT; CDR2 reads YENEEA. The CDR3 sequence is CASSLDSADYEQYV. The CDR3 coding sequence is TGTGCCAGCAGCTTAGACAGCGCAGACTACGAGCAGTACGTC.

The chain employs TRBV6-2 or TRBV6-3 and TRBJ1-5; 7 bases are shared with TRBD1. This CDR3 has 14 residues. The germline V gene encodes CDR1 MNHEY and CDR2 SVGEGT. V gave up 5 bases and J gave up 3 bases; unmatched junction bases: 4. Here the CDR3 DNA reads TGTGCCAGCAGTCGGACAGGCCACAATCAGCCCCAGCATTTT. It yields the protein CASSRTGHNQPQHF.

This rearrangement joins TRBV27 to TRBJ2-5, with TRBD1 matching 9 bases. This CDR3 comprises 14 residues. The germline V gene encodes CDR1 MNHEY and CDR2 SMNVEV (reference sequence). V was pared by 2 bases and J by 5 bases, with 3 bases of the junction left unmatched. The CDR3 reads CASSLGQGLETQYF. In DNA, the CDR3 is TGTGCCAGCAGTTTAGGACAGGGGCTTGAGACCCAGTACTTC.

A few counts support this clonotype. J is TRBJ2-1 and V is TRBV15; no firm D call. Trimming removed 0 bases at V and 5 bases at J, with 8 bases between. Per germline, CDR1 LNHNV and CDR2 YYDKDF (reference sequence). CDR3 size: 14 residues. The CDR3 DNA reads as TGTGCCACCAGCAGAGATCTGGCGGACAATGAGCAGTTCTTC. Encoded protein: CATSRDLADNEQFF.

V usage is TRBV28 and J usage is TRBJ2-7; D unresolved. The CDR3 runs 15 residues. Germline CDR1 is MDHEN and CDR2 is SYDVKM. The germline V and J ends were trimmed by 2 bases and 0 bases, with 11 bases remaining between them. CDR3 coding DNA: TGTGCCAGCAGTTTAAGGGCTCGGCTCTCCTACGAGCAGTACGTC. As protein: CASSLRARLSYEQYV.

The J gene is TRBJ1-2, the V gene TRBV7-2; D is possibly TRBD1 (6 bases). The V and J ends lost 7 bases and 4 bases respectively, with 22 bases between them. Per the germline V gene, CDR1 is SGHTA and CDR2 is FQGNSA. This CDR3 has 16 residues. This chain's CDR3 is CASNPDGGARVYGYTF. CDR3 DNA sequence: TGTGCCAGCAACCCCGATGGGGGGGCGCGGGTCTATGGCTACACCTTC.

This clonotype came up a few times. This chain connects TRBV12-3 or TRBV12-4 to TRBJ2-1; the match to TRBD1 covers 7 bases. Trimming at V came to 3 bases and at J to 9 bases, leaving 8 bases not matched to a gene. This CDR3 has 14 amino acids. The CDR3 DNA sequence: TGTGCCAGCAGTTTTCGGCAGGGGGTTGGTGAGCAGTTCTTC. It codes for CASSFRQGVGEQFF.

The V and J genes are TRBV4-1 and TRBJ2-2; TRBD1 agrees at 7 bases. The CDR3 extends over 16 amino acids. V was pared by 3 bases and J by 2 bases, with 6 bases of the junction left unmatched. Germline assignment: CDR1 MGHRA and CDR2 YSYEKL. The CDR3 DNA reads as TGCGCCAGCAGCCACTGGACAGGCTCAAACACCGGGGAGCTGTTTTTT. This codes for CASSHWTGSNTGELFF.

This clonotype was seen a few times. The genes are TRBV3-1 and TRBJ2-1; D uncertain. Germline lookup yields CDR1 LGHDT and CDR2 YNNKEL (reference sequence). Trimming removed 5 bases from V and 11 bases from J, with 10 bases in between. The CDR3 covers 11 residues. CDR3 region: CASSSRGQQFF. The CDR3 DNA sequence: TGTGCCAGCAGCTCCCGAGGACAGCAGTTCTTC.

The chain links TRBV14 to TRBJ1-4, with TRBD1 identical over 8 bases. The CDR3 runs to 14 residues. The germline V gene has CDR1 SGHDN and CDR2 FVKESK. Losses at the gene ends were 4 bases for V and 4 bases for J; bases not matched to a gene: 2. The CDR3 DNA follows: TGTGCCAGCAGCCGACAGGGGATTAATGAAAAACTGTTTTTT. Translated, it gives CASSRQGINEKLFF. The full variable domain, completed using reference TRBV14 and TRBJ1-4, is EAGVTQFPSHSVIEKGQTVTLRCDPISGHDNLYWYRRVMGKEIKFLLHFVKESKQDESGMPNNRFLAERTGGTYSTLKVQPAELEDSGVYFCASSRQGINEKLFFGSGTQLSVL.

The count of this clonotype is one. The chain's CDR3 is CASSQPGSSLSGYTF. The CDR3 DNA is TGTGCCAGCAGTCAACCCGGGAGTAGTCTTTCTGGCTACACCTTC. The chain recombines TRBV6-4 with TRBJ1-2; the D is unclear. This CDR3 is built from 15 residues. V was shortened by 5 bases and J by 7 bases, with 20 bases between the two germline ends. Per germline, CDR1 MRHNA and CDR2 SNTAGT.

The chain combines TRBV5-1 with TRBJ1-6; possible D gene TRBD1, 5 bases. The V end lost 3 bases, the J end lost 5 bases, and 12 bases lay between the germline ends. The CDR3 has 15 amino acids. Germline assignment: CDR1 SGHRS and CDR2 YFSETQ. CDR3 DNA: TGCGCCAGCAGCTCCAGGGATTTGGATAATTCACCCCTCCACTTT. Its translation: CASSSRDLDNSPLHF.

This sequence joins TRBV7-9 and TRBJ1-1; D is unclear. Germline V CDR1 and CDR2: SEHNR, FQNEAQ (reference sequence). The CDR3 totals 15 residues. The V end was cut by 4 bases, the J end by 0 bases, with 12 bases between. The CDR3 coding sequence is TGTGCCAGCAGCTCCACCAGCTTGATGAACACTGAAGCTTTCTTT. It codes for CASSSTSLMNTEAFF. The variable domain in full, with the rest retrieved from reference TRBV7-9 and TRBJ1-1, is DTGVSQNPRHKITKRGQNVTFRCDPISEHNRLYWYRQTLGQGPEFLTYFQNEAQLEKSRLLSDRFSAERPKGSFSTLEIQRTEQGDSAMYLCASSSTSLMNTEAFFGQGTRLTVV.

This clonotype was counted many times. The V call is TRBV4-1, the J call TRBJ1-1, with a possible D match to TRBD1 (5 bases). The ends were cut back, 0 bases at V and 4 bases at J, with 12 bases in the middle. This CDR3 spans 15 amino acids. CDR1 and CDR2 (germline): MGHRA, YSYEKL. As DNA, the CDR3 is TGCGCCAGCAGCCAAGAGGGGACCTTGGGCACTGAAGCTTTCTTT. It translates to CASSQEGTLGTEAFF.

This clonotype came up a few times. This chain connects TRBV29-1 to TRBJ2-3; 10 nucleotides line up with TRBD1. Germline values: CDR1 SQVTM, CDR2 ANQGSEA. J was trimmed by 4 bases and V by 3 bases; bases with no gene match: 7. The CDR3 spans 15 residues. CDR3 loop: CSVDGTGEPPDTQYF. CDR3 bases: TGCAGCGTTGACGGGACAGGGGAACCTCCAGATACGCAGTATTTT.

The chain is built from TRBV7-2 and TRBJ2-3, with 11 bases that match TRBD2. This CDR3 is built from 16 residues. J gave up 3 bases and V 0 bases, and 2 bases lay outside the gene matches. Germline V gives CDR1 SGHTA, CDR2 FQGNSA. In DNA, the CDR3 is TGTGCCAGCAGCTTAGCGGCTAGCGGGGGGACAGATACGCAGTATTTT. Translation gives CASSLAASGGTDTQYF.

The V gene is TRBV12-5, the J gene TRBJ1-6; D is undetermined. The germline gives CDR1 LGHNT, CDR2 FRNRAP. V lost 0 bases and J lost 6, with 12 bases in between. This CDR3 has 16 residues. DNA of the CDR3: TGTGCTAGTGGTTTGGTACAATCTGGGCTTAATTCACCCCTCCACTTT. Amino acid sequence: CASGLVQSGLNSPLHF. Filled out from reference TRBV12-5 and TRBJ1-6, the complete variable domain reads DARVTQTPRHKVTEMGQEVTMRCQPILGHNTVFWYRQTMMQGLELLAYFRNRAPLDDSGMPKDRFSAEMPDATLATLKIQPSEPRDSAVYFCASGLVQSGLNSPLHFGNGTRLTVT.

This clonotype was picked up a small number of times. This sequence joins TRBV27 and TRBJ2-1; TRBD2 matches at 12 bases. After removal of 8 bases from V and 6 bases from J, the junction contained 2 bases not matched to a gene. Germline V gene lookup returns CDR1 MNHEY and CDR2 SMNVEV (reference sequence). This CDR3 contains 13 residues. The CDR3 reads CASRLAGVNEQFF. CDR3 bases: TGTGCCAGCCGACTAGCGGGGGTCAATGAGCAGTTCTTC.

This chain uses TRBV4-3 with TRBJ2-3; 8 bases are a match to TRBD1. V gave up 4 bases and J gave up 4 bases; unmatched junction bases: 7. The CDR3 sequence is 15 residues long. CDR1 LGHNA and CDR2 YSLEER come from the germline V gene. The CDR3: CASSPDRGRADTQYF. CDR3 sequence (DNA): TGCGCCAGCAGCCCTGACAGGGGTAGGGCAGATACGCAGTATTTT.

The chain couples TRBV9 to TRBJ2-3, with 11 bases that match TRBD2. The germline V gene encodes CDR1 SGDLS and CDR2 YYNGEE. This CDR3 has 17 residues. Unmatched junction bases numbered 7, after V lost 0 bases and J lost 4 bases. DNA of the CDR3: TGTGCCAGCAGCGTAGTAATTAGCGGGGGGGCGGCAGATACGCAGTATTTT. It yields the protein CASSVVISGGAADTQYF.

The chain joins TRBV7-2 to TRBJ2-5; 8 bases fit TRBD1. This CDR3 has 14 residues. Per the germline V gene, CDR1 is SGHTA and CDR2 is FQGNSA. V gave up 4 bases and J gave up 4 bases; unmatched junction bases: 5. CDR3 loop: CASSSGQGLETQYF. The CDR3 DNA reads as TGTGCCAGCAGCTCCGGACAGGGCTTAGAGACCCAGTACTTC.

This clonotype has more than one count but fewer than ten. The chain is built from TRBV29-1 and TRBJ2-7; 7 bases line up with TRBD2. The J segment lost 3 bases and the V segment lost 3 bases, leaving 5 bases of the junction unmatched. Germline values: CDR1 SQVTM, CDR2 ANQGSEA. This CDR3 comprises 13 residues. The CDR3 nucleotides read TGCAGCGTTGAGGGGGGAGGGATCTACGAGCAGTACTTC. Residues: CSVEGGGIYEQYF.